A single sample gave rise to the 3 T cell receptor beta chains below, sequenced in a study of cytomegalovirus exposure and HLA in healthy donors. TCRdb's table, derived via immunoSEQ multiplex PCR, lists solely in-frame clones and lacks some. The sample holds 150,000 to 200,000 clones, around four fifths seen once. The sequenced sample was PBMCs. Receptors were obtained from a man aged 30 to 45 in good health and CMV-seropositive.

The chain carries TRBV7-9 and TRBJ2-7, with D possibly TRBD1 on 5 matching bases. Trimming shortened V by 5 bases and J by 3 bases, and 17 bases separated the two germline ends. The CDR3 covers 15 residues. Germline values: CDR1 SEHNR, CDR2 FQNEAQ (reference sequence). The CDR3 DNA follows: TGTGCCAGCAGCGTAAGGGGTCGCCTTATCTACGAGCAGTACTTC. Amino acids: CASSVRGRLIYEQYF.

The chain links TRBV9 to TRBJ1-6, with D perhaps TRBD1 (6 bases). The CDR3 totals 15 residues. The V end was cut by 3 bases, the J end by 10 bases, with 17 bases between. The germline V gene has CDR1 SGDLS and CDR2 YYNGEE. The CDR3 region has the DNA TGTGCCAGCAGCGAGACCCCCGGGACATCATCACCCCTCCACTTT. Translation gives CASSETPGTSSPLHF.

The chain uses TRBV2 and TRBJ2-1, with 7 bases identical to TRBD1. The V gene's germline CDR1 is SNHLY and CDR2 FYNNEI. This CDR3 has 13 amino acids. The V gene end was trimmed by 10 bases and the J gene end by 5 bases; junction bases not matched to a gene: 8. The CDR3 loop is CATGTVVHNEQFF. CDR3 in DNA: TGTGCCACAGGGACAGTGGTTCACAATGAGCAGTTCTTC.